The 24 T cell receptor beta chains below all came from one sample that was sequenced in a study of regulatory T cells in long-lasting Graves disease. Time point reported: persistent/refractory GD, antithyroid drugs over 5 years with positive TRAb. After RNA was extracted from PBMCs, the TCR library was made from it. The authors built TCR beta libraries using iRepertoire HTBI primers and Arm-PCR of CDR3 regions. Via MiXCR, TCRdb re-called the multiplex PCR reads, giving one row per CDR3 protein. The sample lists some 330,000 distinct CDR3 sequences, roughly 24% occurring once. The material sequenced was peripheral blood mononuclear cells (PBMCs), taken when the disease was refractory, from a patient treated with antithyroid drugs. Receptors originate from a woman in her thirties or forties with Graves disease.

J is TRBJ2-7 and V is TRBV20-1; 11 nucleotides line up with TRBD2. V lost 2 bases and J lost 5; bases outside the gene matches: 8. From germline, CDR1 is DFQATT and CDR2 SNEGSKA (reference sequence). CDR3 length equals 15 residues. The CDR3 region has the DNA TGCAGTGCTAGACGCGTAGCGGGAGGGCCCAACGAGCAGTACTTC. Its protein product is CSARRVAGGPNEQYF.

In this sample, this clonotype turned up a few times. The chain employs TRBV9 and TRBJ2-7; D is perhaps TRBD1 (5 bases). CDR3 length: 16 residues. Germline lookup yields CDR1 SGDLS and CDR2 YYNGEE. V was cut by 3 bases and J by 0 bases, with 16 bases left in between. For the CDR3, the DNA is TGTGCCAGCAGCGGTTGGTTGAACAGGACCTCCTACGAGCAGTACTTC. This encodes CASSGWLNRTSYEQYF. Together with reference TRBV9 and TRBJ2-7, the CDR3 gives the full variable domain: DSGVTQTPKHLITATGQRVTLRCSPRSGDLSVYWYQQSLDQGLQFLIQYYNGEERAKGNILERFSAQQFPDLHSELNLSSLELGDSALYFCASSGWLNRTSYEQYFGPGTRLTVT.

This chain joins TRBV5-1 and TRBJ2-7; perhaps TRBD1 as D (5 bases). The CDR3 extends over 13 amino acids. Germline values: CDR1 SGHRS, CDR2 YFSETQ. The V and J ends lost 5 bases and 5 bases respectively, with 14 bases between them. The CDR3 DNA sequence: TGCGCCAGCAGGCTGCCCGGCAGGGACGAGCAGTACTTC. It is translated as CASRLPGRDEQYF. The full variable domain, its missing parts supplied by reference TRBV5-1 and TRBJ2-7, is KAGVTQTPRYLIKTRGQQVTLSCSPISGHRSVSWYQQTPGQGLQFLFEYFSETQRNKGNFPGRFSGRQFSNSRSEMNVSTLELGDSALYLCASRLPGRDEQYFGPGTRLTVT.

The V and J genes are TRBV6-2 or TRBV6-3 and TRBJ2-7; D is perhaps TRBD2 (6 bases). The germline CDR1 and CDR2 sequences are MNHEY and SVGEGT. Trimming stripped 5 bases from V and 5 bases from J, with 19 bases between. The CDR3 consists of 15 residues. The CDR3 protein is CASSGGRRGLDEQYF. CDR3 in DNA: TGTGCCAGCAGTGGGGGGAGAAGGGGATTAGACGAGCAGTACTTC.

This clonotype has more than one count but fewer than ten. The chain combines TRBV29-1 with TRBJ2-7; TRBD2 matches 7 bases. CDR1 SQVTM and CDR2 ANQGSEA come from the germline V gene. The CDR3 length is 14 residues. The ends lost 3 bases at V and 4 bases at J; junction bases unmatched: 9. The CDR3 bases are TGCAGCGTTGATGACTCGTCGGGGGGTTACGAGCAGTACTTC. This encodes CSVDDSSGGYEQYF.

The chain has TRBV5-6 and TRBJ2-2, with 9 bases lining up with TRBD1. This CDR3 is built from 15 residues. The germline gives CDR1 SGHDT, CDR2 YYEEEE. The J segment lost 4 bases and the V segment lost 0 bases, leaving 1 base of the junction unmatched. The CDR3 coding sequence is TGTGCCAGCAGCTTGGAACAGGGGGCCACCGGGGAGCTGTTTTTT. This sequence encodes CASSLEQGATGELFF. Variable domain in full (rest from reference TRBV5-6 and TRBJ2-2): DAGVTQSPTHLIKTRGQQVTLRCSPKSGHDTVSWYQQALGQGPQFIFQYYEEEERQRGNFPDRFSGHQFPNYSSELNVNALLLGDSALYLCASSLEQGATGELFFGEGSRLTVL.

The chain recombines TRBV2 with TRBJ2-5; D is uncertain. The CDR3 covers 13 residues. Germline V gene data show CDR1 as SNHLY and CDR2 as FYNNEI. V was shortened by 7 bases and J by 0 bases, with 9 bases between the two germline ends. CDR3 nucleotide sequence: TGTGCCAGCACAACTGAGTACCAAGAGACCCAGTACTTC. Its protein is CASTTEYQETQYF.

In this sample, this clonotype turned up many times. The chain is built from TRBV12-3 or TRBV12-4 and TRBJ2-7, with 8 positions matching TRBD2. V lost 5 bases and J lost 0; bases outside the gene matches: 6. The length of the CDR3 is 15 residues. The CDR3 DNA reads TGTGCCAGCAGTCTCCGGACTAGCAGCTCCTACGAGCAGTACTTC. Protein: CASSLRTSSSYEQYF.

This clonotype was seen once. This chain uses TRBV12-3 or TRBV12-4 with TRBJ2-7; weak D call: TRBD1 (6 bases). V lost 0 bases, J lost 0 bases, and 9 bases lay in between. This CDR3 is built from 15 residues. CDR3 amino acids: CASSLAGGNSYEQYF. The DNA of the CDR3 is TGTGCCAGCAGTTTAGCAGGGGGAAACTCCTACGAGCAGTACTTC.

The chain links TRBV5-4 to TRBJ2-7; no clear D gene. The CDR3 is 14 amino acids. Between the trimmed V and J ends, which lost 0 bases and 5 bases, there was a span of 12 bases. CDR1 is SGHNT and CDR2 is YYREEE in the germline V gene (reference sequence). The CDR3 reads CASSLDRARDEQYF. DNA of the CDR3: TGTGCCAGCAGCTTGGATCGGGCCCGCGACGAGCAGTACTTC.

This clonotype was recorded at least ten times. The chain recombines TRBV7-2 with TRBJ2-7; D not certain. This CDR3 comprises 13 residues. The ends were cut back, 3 bases at V and 0 bases at J, with 6 bases in the middle. CDR1 and CDR2 (germline): SGHTA, FQGNSA. CDR3 sequence reads: CASSFHISYEQYF. CDR3 coding DNA: TGTGCCAGCAGCTTTCACATCTCCTACGAGCAGTACTTC.

The chain couples TRBV7-2 to TRBJ2-5; tentative D call: TRBD2 (5 bases). From germline, CDR1 is SGHTA and CDR2 FQGNSA. V lost 0 bases, J lost 5 bases, and 10 bases lay in between. The CDR3 runs 14 residues. The CDR3: CASSLAPGVETQYF. CDR3 DNA: TGTGCCAGCAGCTTAGCGCCCGGGGTCGAGACCCAGTACTTC.

Ten or more counts support this clonotype. The rearrangement links TRBV12-3 or TRBV12-4 to TRBJ2-5, with 7 bases identical to TRBD2. Trimming removed 3 bases from V and 4 bases from J; junction bases left unmatched: 5. This CDR3 comprises 14 residues. The CDR3 region has the DNA TGTGCCAGCAGTTTTTCGGGGGGTAGAGAGACCCAGTACTTC. Translating gives CASSFSGGRETQYF.

This clonotype was counted many times. DNA of the CDR3: TGTGCCAGCAGCGAAATAGACAGGGGTAACTATGGCTACACCTTC. Residues: CASSEIDRGNYGYTF. This chain joins TRBV9 and TRBJ1-2, with TRBD1 matching over 8 bases. The germline V gene encodes CDR1 SGDLS and CDR2 YYNGEE. The trim removed 3 bases at V and 1 base at J, leaving 5 bases unmatched. The CDR3 totals 15 residues.

This clonotype was observed many times. The CDR3 sequence is CASSDLGQGANTQYF. In nucleotides, the CDR3 is TGTGCCAGCAGTGACTTAGGACAGGGGGCGAATACGCAGTATTTT. The chain links TRBV2 to TRBJ2-3, with 11 bases aligning to TRBD1. CDR3 length equals 15 residues. V shed 3 bases and J 7 bases; nucleotides not matched to a gene: 6. The germline V gene has CDR1 SNHLY and CDR2 FYNNEI.

V usage is TRBV28 and J usage is TRBJ2-7, with 11 nucleotides matching TRBD1. V shed 3 bases, J shed 3 bases, and the junction held 7 bases outside the gene matches. The length of the CDR3 is 16 residues. CDR1 and CDR2 (germline): MDHEN, SYDVKM. The CDR3 nucleotides read TGTGCCAGCAGTTTGCTCCCGGGACAGGGGGGCTACGAGCAGTACTTC. Protein: CASSLLPGQGGYEQYF.

The rearrangement uses TRBV6-1 and TRBJ1-3; 10 bases map to TRBD1. CDR3 length: 13 residues. V was pared by 8 bases and J by 8 bases, with 6 bases of the junction left unmatched. Germline V gene sequence: CDR1 MNHNS, CDR2 SASEGT. The CDR3 is CASRDRGRYTIYF. The CDR3 nucleotides are TGTGCCAGCCGGGACAGGGGCAGGTACACCATATATTTT.

This clonotype was observed at least ten times. The V call is TRBV28, the J call TRBJ1-6; D might be TRBD1 (6 bases). Germline loops: CDR1 MDHEN, CDR2 SYDVKM. The CDR3 has 13 amino acids. The V end was cut by 2 bases, the J end by 11 bases, with 10 bases between. The CDR3: CASSLTGRPPLHF. CDR3 coding DNA: TGTGCCAGCAGTTTAACAGGGCGGCCACCCCTCCACTTT.

The V call is TRBV6-5, the J call TRBJ1-3; D is unresolved. The CDR3 runs 15 residues. Deletions cut 6 bases from V and 1 base from J, with 13 bases between. Germline V gene lookup returns CDR1 MNHEY and CDR2 SVGAGI. CDR3 amino acids: CASSYSVTSGNTIYF. As DNA, the CDR3 is TGTGCCAGCAGCTACAGTGTTACTTCTGGAAACACCATATATTTT.

This clonotype was observed a handful of times. The gene calls are TRBV6-5 and TRBJ1-5, with unresolved D. V was cut by 2 bases and J by 4 bases, with 15 bases left in between. CDR1 and CDR2 from the germline V gene are MNHEY and SVGAGI. The CDR3 sequence is 16 residues long. The CDR3 DNA reads TGTGCCAGCAGTTACCATGTCCCTGGGGTAAATCAGCCCCAGCATTTT. Its protein is CASSYHVPGVNQPQHF.

This chain joins TRBV9 and TRBJ2-1, with 12 bases identical to TRBD2. The J segment lost 9 bases and the V segment lost 3 bases, leaving 1 base of the junction unmatched. The CDR3 has 13 residues. Per germline, CDR1 SGDLS and CDR2 YYNGEE. The CDR3 DNA follows: TGTGCCAGCAGCGCGACTAGCGGGGGTGAGCAGTTCTTC. This encodes CASSATSGGEQFF.

This clonotype was seen ten or more times. The rearrangement uses TRBV19 and TRBJ2-4; 8 nucleotides align to TRBD1. The CDR3 is 16 residues long. Germline-derived CDR1 and CDR2 are LNHDA and SQIVND (reference sequence). With 0 bases clipped from V and 5 bases from J, the junction kept 6 bases outside the gene matches. CDR3 in amino acids: CASSIEGTGSQNIQYF. The DNA for the CDR3 is TGTGCCAGTAGTATAGAGGGGACAGGTTCCCAAAACATTCAGTACTTC.

This clonotype was observed many times. The rearrangement joins TRBV27 to TRBJ1-2; D not resolved. V shed 4 bases and J shed 11 bases, with 20 bases lying between them. Germline V gene sequence: CDR1 MNHEY, CDR2 SMNVEV (reference sequence). CDR3 length: 14 residues. CDR3 protein: CASSSPLSSGSYTF. CDR3 DNA: TGTGCCAGCAGTTCCCCCCTGTCTTCTGGGAGTTACACCTTC.

This clonotype turned up a few times. The rearrangement uses TRBV3-1 and TRBJ2-2; D may be TRBD2 (5 bases). Germline V gene lookup returns CDR1 LGHDT and CDR2 YNNKEL (reference sequence). This CDR3 is built from 13 residues. The V and J ends lost 4 bases and 7 bases respectively, with 10 bases between them. CDR3 nucleotide sequence: TGTGCCAGCAGCCCCACTAGAGTCGGGGAGCTGTTTTTT. Amino acid sequence: CASSPTRVGELFF.